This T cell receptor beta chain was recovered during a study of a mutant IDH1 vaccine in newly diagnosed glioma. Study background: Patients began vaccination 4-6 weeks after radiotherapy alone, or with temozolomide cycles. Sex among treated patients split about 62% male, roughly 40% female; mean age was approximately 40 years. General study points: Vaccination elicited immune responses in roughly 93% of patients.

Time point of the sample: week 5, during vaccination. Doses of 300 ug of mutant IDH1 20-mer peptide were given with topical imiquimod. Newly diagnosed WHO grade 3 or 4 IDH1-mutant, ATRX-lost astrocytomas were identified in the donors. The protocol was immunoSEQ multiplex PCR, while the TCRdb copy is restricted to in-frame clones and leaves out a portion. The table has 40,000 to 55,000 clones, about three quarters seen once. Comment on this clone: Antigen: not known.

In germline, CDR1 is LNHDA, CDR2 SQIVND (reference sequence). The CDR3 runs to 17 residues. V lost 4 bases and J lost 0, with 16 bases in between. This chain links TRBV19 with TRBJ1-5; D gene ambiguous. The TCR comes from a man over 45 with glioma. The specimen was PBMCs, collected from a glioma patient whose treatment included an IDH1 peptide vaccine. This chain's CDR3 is CASSTSPPGYSNQPQHF. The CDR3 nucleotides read TGTGCCAGTAGTACCTCCCCCCCGGGTTATAGCAATCAGCCCCAGCATTTT.